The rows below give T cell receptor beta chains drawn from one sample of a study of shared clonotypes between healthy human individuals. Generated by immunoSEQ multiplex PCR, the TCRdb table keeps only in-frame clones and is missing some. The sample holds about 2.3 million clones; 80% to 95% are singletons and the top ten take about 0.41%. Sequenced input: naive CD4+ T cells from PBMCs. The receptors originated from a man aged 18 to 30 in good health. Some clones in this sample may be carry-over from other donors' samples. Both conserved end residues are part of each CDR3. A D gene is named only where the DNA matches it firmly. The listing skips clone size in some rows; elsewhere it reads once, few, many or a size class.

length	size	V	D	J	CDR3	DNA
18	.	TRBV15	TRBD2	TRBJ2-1	CATSRYPGGLAVHNEQFF	TGTGCCACCAGCCGATACCCCGGCGGGCTAGCGGTTCACAATGAGCAGTTCTTC
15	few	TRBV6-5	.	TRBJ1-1	CASSRPAGEHTEAFF	TGTGCCAGCAGTCGGCCCGCGGGGGAGCACACTGAAGCTTTCTTT
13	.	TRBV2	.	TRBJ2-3	CASTFFTTDTQYF	TGTGCCAGCACTTTTTTTACCACAGATACGCAGTATTTT
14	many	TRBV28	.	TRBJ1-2	CASSLLGGTYGYTF	TGTGCCAGCAGTTTGTTGGGGGGGACCTATGGCTACACCTTC
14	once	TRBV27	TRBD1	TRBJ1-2	CASRGTGGLRGYTF	TGTGCCAGCAGGGGGACAGGGGGCTTGCGGGGCTACACCTTC
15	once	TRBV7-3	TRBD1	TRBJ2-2	CASSSDRRTTGELFF	TGTGCCAGCAGCTCGGACAGGAGGACCACCGGGGAGCTGTTTTTT
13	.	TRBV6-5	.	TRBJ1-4	CASSYRPREKLFF	TGTGCCAGCAGTTACCGTCCAAGGGAAAAACTGTTTTTT
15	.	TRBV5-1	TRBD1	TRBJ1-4	CASSSRQGPNEKLFF	TGCGCCAGCAGCTCTAGACAGGGACCTAATGAAAAACTGTTTTTT
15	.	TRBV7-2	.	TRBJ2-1	CASSPASDHYNEQFF	TGTGCCAGCAGCCCCGCTAGTGACCACTACAATGAGCAGTTCTTC
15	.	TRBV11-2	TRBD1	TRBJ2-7	CASSLGQGGSYEQYF	TGTGCCAGCAGCTTGGGACAGGGGGGTTCCTACGAGCAGTACTTC
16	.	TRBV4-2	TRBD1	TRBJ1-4	CASSQGTGISYEKLFF	TGTGCCAGCAGCCAAGGGACAGGAATTTCATACGAAAAACTGTTTTTT
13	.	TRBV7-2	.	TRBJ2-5	CASSFIWGELGYF	TGTGCCAGCAGCTTCATCTGGGGGGAGTTGGGGTACTTC
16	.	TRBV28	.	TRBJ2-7	CASSLGGFERPYEQYF	TGTGCCAGCAGTTTGGGCGGATTCGAGCGGCCCTACGAGCAGTACTTC
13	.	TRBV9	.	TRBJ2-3	CASSVGGEAAQYF	TGTGCCAGCAGCGTAGGCGGGGAGGCAGCGCAGTATTTT
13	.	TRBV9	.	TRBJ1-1	CASSVGGDTEAFF	TGTGCCAGCAGCGTAGGGGGGGACACTGAAGCTTTCTTT
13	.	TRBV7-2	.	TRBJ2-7	CASSPEGVGEQYF	TGTGCCAGCAGCCCGGAGGGAGTCGGGGAGCAGTACTTC
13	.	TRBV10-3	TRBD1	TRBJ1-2	CALGSGTGYGYTF	TGTGCCTTGGGTTCCGGGACAGGCTATGGCTACACCTTC
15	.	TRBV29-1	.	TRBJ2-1	CSVQRGTSRYNEQFF	TGCAGCGTTCAGCGAGGGACCTCCCGATACAATGAGCAGTTCTTC
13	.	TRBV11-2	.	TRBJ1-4	CASGVWGRGKLFF	TGTGCCAGCGGCGTCTGGGGTCGGGGAAAACTGTTTTTT
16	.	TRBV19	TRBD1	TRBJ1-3	CASSMRQGASGNTIYF	TGTGCCAGTAGTATGCGCCAGGGGGCTTCTGGAAACACCATATATTTT
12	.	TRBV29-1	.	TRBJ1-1	CSVGLMNTEAFF	TGCAGCGTTGGGCTCATGAACACTGAAGCTTTCTTT
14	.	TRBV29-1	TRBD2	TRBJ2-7	CSLLAGVITYEQYF	TGCAGCCTGTTAGCGGGAGTGATAACCTACGAGCAGTACTTC
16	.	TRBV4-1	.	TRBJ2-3	CASREGLAVSTDTQYF	TGCGCCAGCAGAGAGGGCTTAGCGGTTAGCACAGATACGCAGTATTTT
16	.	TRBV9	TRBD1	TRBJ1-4	CASSPRGTGGYEKLFF	TGTGCCAGCAGCCCCCGAGGGACAGGGGGATATGAAAAACTGTTTTTT
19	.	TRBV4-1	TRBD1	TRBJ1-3	CASSQDRAGQGGGGNTIYF	TGCGCCAGCAGCCAAGATAGGGCGGGACAGGGAGGTGGTGGAAACACCATATATTTT
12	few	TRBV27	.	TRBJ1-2	CASGNQGGGYTF	TGTGCCAGCGGCAACCAGGGCGGTGGCTACACCTTC
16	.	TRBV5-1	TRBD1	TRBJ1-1	CASSLKPGGRGTEAFF	TGCGCCAGCAGCTTGAAGCCAGGGGGTCGGGGCACTGAAGCTTTCTTT
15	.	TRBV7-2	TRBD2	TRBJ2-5	CASSLSGTSGETQYF	TGTGCCAGCAGCTTATCCGGGACTAGCGGGGAGACCCAGTACTTC
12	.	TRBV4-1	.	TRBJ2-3	CASSQVGNTQYF	TGCGCCAGCAGCCAAGTAGGGAATACGCAGTATTTT
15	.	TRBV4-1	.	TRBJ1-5	CASSQVLLGNQPQHF	TGCGCCAGCAGCCAAGTTCTTTTAGGAAATCAGCCCCAGCATTTT
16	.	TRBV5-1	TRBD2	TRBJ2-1	CASRASGGSSYNEQFF	TGCGCCAGCAGGGCTAGCGGGGGTAGCTCCTACAATGAGCAGTTCTTC
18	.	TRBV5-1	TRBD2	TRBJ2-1	CASSLAPPLAGASNEQFF	TGCGCCAGCAGCTTGGCCCCCCCCCTAGCGGGGGCCTCCAATGAGCAGTTCTTC
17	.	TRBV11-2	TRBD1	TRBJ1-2	CASSLAFRTGENYGYTF	TGTGCCAGCAGCTTAGCCTTCCGGACAGGCGAGAACTATGGCTACACCTTC
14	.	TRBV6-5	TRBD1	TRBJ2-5	CASRDGTGSETQYF	TGTGCCAGCAGAGATGGGACAGGGTCAGAGACCCAGTACTTC
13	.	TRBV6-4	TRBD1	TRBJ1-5	CASGDRGNQPQHF	TGTGCCAGCGGGGACAGGGGCAATCAGCCCCAGCATTTT
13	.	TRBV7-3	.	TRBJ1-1	CASSLSVNTEAFF	TGTGCCAGCAGCTTATCTGTGAACACTGAAGCTTTCTTT
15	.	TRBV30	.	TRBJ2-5	CAWSVLPGEGETQYF	TGTGCCTGGAGTGTACTCCCGGGAGAGGGAGAGACCCAGTACTTC
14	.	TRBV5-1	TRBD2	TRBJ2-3	CASRVLAGEDTQYF	TGCGCCAGCAGGGTGCTAGCGGGAGAAGATACGCAGTATTTT
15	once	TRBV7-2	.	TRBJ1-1	CASSYQGLPNTEAFF	TGTGCCAGCAGCTACCAGGGGCTCCCGAACACTGAAGCTTTCTTT
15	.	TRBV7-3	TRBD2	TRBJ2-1	CASSLILAAYNEQFF	TGTGCCAGCAGCTTAATACTAGCGGCATACAATGAGCAGTTCTTC
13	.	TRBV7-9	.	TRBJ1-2	CASSSPGSYGYTF	TGTGCCAGCAGCTCGCCGGGTAGCTATGGCTACACCTTC
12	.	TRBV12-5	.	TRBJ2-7	CASGHEGGEQYF	TGTGCTAGTGGTCACGAAGGGGGCGAGCAGTACTTC
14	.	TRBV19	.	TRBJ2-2	CASSIEQDTGELFF	TGTGCCAGTAGTATCGAACAGGACACCGGGGAGCTGTTTTTT
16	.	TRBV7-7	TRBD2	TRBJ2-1	CASSLLPGGSGNEQFF	TGTGCCAGCAGCCTATTACCTGGCGGGAGTGGGAATGAGCAGTTCTTC
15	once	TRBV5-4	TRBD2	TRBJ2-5	CASSGTGGIQETQYF	TGTGCCAGCAGCGGAACGGGGGGGATCCAAGAGACCCAGTACTTC
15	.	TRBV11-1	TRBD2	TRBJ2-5	CASSGGLADVQTQYF	TGTGCCAGCAGCGGCGGACTAGCTGACGTCCAGACCCAGTACTTC
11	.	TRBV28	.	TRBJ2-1	CASSTIYEQFF	TGTGCCAGCAGTACAATCTATGAGCAGTTCTTC
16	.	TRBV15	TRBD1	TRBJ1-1	CATSRGTTGGNTEAFF	TGTGCCACCAGCAGAGGAACCACAGGGGGGAACACTGAAGCTTTCTTT
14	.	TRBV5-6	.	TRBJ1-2	CASSLGAATYGYTF	TGTGCCAGCAGCTTGGGTGCAGCCACCTATGGCTACACCTTC
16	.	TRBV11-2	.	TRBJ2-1	CASSLQPVSSYNEQFF	TGTGCCAGCAGCTTGCAGCCGGTTAGCTCCTACAATGAGCAGTTCTTC
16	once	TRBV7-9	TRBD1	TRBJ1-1	CASSLGQGVRGTEAFF	TGTGCCAGCAGCTTGGGACAGGGAGTAAGGGGTACTGAAGCTTTCTTT
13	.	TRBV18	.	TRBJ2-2	CASSPQSSGELFF	TGTGCCAGCTCACCCCAGTCGTCCGGGGAGCTGTTTTTT
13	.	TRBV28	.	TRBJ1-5	CASSSYLRGAQHF	TGTGCCAGCAGTTCGTATCTTAGGGGGGCCCAGCATTTT
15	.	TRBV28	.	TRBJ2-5	CASSFIGRDKETQYF	TGTGCCAGCAGTTTCATTGGCAGGGACAAAGAGACCCAGTACTTC
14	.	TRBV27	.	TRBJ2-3	CASSFGIPPDTQYF	TGTGCCAGCAGTTTCGGTATCCCCCCCGATACGCAGTATTTT
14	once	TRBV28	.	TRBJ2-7	CASSLGTLPYEQYF	TGTGCCAGCAGTTTAGGGACCCTACCCTACGAGCAGTACTTC